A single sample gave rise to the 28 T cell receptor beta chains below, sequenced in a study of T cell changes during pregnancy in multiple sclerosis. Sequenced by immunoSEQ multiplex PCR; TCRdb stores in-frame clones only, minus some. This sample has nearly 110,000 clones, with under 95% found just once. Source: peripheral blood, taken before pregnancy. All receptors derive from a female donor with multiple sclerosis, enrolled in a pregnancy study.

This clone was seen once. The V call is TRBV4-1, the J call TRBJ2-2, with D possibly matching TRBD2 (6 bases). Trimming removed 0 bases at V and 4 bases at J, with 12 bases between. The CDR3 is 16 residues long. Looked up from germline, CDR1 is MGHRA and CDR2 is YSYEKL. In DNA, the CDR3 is TGCGCCAGCAGCCAAGAGGGGGGAGGTGGCACCGGGGAGCTGTTTTTT. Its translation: CASSQEGGGGTGELFF.

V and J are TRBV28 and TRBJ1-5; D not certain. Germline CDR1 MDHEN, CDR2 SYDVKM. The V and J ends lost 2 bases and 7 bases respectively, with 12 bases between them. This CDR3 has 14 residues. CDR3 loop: CASSLLGIGQPQHF. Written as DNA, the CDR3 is TGTGCCAGCAGTTTACTCGGGATAGGGCAGCCCCAGCATTTT.

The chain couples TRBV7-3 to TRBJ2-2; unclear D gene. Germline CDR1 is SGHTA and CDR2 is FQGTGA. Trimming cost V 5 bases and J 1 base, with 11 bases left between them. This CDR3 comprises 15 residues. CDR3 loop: CASSPSVMNTGELFF. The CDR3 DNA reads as TGTGCCAGCAGCCCGTCCGTTATGAACACCGGGGAGCTGTTTTTT.

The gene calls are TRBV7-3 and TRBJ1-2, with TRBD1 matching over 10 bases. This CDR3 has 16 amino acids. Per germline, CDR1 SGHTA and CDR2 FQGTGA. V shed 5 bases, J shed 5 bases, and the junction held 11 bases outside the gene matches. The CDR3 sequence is CASSPQGTGAEYGYTF. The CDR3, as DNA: TGTGCCAGCAGCCCTCAAGGGACAGGGGCCGAATATGGCTACACCTTC.

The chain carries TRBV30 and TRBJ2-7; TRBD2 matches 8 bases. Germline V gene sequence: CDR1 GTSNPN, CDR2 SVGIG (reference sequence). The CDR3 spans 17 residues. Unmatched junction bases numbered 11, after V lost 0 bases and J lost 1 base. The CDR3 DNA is TGTGCCTGGAGTGTACTCAAGCGGGAGACATATTCCTACGAGCAGTACTTC. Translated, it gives CAWSVLKRETYSYEQYF.

CDR3 bases: TGTGCCAGCAGCTCGAGGGCGGGGGGGCCTGGTGGCGGGGAGCTGTTTTTT. This sequence encodes CASSSRAGGPGGGELFF. The gene calls are TRBV5-5 and TRBJ2-2, with 9 bases fitting TRBD2. Germline lookup yields CDR1 SGHKS and CDR2 YYEKEE (reference sequence). V lost 3 bases to trimming and J lost 7 bases; unmatched junction nucleotides: 13. The CDR3 runs to 17 residues.

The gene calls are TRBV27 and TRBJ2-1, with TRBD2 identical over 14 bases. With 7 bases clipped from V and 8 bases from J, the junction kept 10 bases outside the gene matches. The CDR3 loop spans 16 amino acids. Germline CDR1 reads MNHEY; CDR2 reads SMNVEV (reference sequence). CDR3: CASTMPGLAGVYEQFF. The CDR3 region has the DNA TGTGCCAGCACCATGCCGGGACTAGCGGGAGTGTATGAGCAGTTCTTC.

CDR3 nucleotide sequence: TGTGCCAGCAGCCTGGGACAGGGGGCCTACACCGGGGAGCTGTTTTTT. The encoded protein is CASSLGQGAYTGELFF. The genes are TRBV7-3 and TRBJ2-2; TRBD1 matches 12 bases. Germline V CDR1 and CDR2: SGHTA, FQGTGA. CDR3 length: 16 residues. V lost 5 bases and J lost 3; bases outside the gene matches: 4. The full variable domain, in which reference TRBV7-3 and TRBJ2-2 provide the parts outside the CDR3, is GAGVSQTPSNKVTEKGKYVELRCDPISGHTALYWYRQSLGQGPEFLIYFQGTGAADDSGLPNDRFFAVRPEGSVSTLKIQRTERGDSAVYLCASSLGQGAYTGELFFGEGSRLTVL.

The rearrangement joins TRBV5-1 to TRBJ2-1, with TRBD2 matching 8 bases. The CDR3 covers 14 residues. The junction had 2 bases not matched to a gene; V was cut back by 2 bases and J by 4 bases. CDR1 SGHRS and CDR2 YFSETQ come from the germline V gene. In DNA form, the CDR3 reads TGCGCCAGCAGCTTATCGGGAGGGTACAATGAGCAGTTCTTC. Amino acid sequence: CASSLSGGYNEQFF.

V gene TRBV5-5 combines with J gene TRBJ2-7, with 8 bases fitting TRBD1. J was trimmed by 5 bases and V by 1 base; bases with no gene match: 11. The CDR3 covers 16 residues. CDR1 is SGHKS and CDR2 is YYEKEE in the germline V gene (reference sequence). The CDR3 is CASSLRFDRGRNEQYF. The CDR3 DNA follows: TGTGCCAGCAGCTTGAGGTTTGACAGGGGTCGAAACGAGCAGTACTTC.

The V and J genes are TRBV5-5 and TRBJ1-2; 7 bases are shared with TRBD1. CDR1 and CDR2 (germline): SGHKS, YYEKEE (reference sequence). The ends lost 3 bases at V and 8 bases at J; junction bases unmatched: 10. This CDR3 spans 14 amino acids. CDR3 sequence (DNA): TGTGCCAGCAGCTCATCGACAGGGCGTGGAGGCTACACCTTC. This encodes CASSSSTGRGGYTF.

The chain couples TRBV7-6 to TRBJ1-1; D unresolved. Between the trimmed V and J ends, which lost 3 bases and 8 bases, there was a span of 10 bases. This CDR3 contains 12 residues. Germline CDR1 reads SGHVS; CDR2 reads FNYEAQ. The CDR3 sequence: CASSFGGSEAFF. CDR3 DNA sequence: TGTGCCAGCAGCTTCGGTGGTTCCGAAGCTTTCTTT.

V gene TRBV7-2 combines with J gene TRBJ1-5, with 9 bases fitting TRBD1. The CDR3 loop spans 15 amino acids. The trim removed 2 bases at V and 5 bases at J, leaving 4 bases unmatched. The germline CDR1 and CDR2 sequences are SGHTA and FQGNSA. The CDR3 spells CASSLRTGDDQPQHF. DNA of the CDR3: TGTGCCAGCAGCTTAAGGACAGGGGATGATCAGCCCCAGCATTTT.

The CDR3 DNA follows: TGTGCCACCAGCAGAGGTCGCGGAGGTGGCGATGAGCAGTTCTTC. As protein: CATSRGRGGGDEQFF. The genes are TRBV15 and TRBJ2-1; maybe TRBD2 (5 bases). Germline V gene lookup returns CDR1 LNHNV and CDR2 YYDKDF (reference sequence). The CDR3 spans 15 residues. V shed 1 base and J shed 8 bases, with 15 bases lying between them.

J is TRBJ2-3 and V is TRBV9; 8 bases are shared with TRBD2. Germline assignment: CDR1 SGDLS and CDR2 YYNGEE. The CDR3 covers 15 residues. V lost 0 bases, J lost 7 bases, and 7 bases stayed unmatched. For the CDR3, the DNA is TGTGCCAGCAGCGTAGGCGGACTAGCCCCAAATACGCAGTATTTT. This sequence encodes CASSVGGLAPNTQYF.

The CDR3 DNA is TGCGCCAGCAGCCAAGATGGGGAGGGACGAGCGTACAATGAGCAGTTCTTC. Its protein is CASSQDGEGRAYNEQFF. The chain links TRBV4-3 to TRBJ2-1, with TRBD2 identical over 7 bases. Germline trimming cut 0 bases from V and 4 bases from J; bases unmatched to any gene: 9. Per germline, CDR1 LGHNA and CDR2 YSLEER. The CDR3 loop spans 17 amino acids.

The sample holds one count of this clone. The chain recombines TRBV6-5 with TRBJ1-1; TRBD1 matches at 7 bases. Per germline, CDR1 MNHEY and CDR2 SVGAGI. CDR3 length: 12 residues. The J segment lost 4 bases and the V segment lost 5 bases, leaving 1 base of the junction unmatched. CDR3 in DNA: TGTGCCAGCAGTCAGGGGGTCACTGAAGCTTTCTTT. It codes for CASSQGVTEAFF.

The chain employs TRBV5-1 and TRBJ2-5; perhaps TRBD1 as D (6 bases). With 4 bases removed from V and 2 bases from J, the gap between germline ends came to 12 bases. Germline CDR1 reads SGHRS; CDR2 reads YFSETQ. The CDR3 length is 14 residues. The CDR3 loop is CASSHERGQETQYF. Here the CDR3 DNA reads TGCGCCAGCAGCCACGAGAGGGGGCAAGAGACCCAGTACTTC.

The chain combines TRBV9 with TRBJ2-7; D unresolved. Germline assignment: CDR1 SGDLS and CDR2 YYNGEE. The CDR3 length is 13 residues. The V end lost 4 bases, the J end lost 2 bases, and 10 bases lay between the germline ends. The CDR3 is CASSPSPAYEQYF. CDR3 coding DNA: TGTGCCAGCAGCCCGAGCCCTGCCTACGAGCAGTACTTC.

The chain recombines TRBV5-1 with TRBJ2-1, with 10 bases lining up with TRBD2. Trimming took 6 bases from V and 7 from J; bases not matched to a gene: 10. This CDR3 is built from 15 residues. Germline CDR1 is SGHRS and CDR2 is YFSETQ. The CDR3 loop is CASNLLAGNWNEQFF. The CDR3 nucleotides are TGCGCCAGCAACCTACTAGCGGGAAATTGGAATGAGCAGTTCTTC.

CDR3 in amino acids: CASSKSGDHGELFF. For the CDR3, the DNA is TGTGCCAGCAGCAAAAGCGGGGACCACGGGGAGCTGTTTTTT. V and J are TRBV7-6 and TRBJ2-2, with TRBD2 matching 7 bases. J gave up 7 bases and V 5 bases, and 7 bases lay outside the gene matches. Germline V CDR1 and CDR2: SGHVS, FNYEAQ. The CDR3 has 14 residues.

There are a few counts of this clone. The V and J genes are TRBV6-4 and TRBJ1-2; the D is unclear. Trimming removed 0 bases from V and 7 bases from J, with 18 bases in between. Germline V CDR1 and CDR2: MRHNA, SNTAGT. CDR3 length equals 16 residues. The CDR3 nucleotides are TGTGCCAGCAGTGACTCCTTGGGAGTCGGAGGCTCTGGCTACACCTTC. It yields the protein CASSDSLGVGGSGYTF.

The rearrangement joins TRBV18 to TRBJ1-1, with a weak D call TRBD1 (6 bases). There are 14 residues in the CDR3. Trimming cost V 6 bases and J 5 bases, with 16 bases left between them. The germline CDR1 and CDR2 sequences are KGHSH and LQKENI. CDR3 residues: CASSQQGRVTEAFF. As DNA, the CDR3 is TGTGCCAGCTCCCAACAGGGTAGAGTTACTGAAGCTTTCTTT. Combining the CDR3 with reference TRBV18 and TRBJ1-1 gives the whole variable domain NAGVMQNPRHLVRRRGQEARLRCSPMKGHSHVYWYRQLPEEGLKFMVYLQKENIIDESGMPKERFSAEFPKEGPSILRIQQVVRGDSAAYFCASSQQGRVTEAFFGQGTRLTVV.

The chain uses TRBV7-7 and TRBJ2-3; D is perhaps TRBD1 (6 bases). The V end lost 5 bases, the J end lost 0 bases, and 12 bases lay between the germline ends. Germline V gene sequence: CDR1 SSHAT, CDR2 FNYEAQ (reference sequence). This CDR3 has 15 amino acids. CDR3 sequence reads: CASSQGQTSTDTQYF. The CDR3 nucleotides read TGTGCCAGCAGCCAAGGACAGACTAGCACAGATACGCAGTATTTT.

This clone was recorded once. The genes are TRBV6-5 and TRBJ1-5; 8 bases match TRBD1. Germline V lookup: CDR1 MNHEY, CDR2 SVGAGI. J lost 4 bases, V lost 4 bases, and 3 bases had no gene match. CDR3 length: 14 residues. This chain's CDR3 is CASSSNRGNQPQHF. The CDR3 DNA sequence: TGTGCCAGCAGTTCAAACAGGGGGAATCAGCCCCAGCATTTT.

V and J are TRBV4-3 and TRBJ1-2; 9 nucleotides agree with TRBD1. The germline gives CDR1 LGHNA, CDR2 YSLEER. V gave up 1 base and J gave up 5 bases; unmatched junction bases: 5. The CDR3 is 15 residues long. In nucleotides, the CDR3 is TGCGCCAGCAGCCAAGGGGGGACAGGGAGGTATGGCTACACCTTC. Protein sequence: CASSQGGTGRYGYTF.

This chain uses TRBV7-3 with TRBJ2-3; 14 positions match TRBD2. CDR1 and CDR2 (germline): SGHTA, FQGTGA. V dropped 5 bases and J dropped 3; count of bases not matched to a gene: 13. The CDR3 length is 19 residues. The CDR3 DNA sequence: TGTGCCAGCAGCCAGTTTGGACGACTAGCGGGGGGGAAGACAGATACGCAGTATTTT. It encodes CASSQFGRLAGGKTDTQYF.

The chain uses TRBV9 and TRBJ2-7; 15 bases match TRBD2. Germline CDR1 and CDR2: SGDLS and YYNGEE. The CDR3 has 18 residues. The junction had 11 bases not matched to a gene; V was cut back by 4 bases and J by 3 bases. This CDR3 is CASSPGGTSGGYGYEQYF. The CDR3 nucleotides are TGTGCCAGCAGCCCAGGGGGGACTAGCGGGGGGTACGGCTACGAGCAGTACTTC.